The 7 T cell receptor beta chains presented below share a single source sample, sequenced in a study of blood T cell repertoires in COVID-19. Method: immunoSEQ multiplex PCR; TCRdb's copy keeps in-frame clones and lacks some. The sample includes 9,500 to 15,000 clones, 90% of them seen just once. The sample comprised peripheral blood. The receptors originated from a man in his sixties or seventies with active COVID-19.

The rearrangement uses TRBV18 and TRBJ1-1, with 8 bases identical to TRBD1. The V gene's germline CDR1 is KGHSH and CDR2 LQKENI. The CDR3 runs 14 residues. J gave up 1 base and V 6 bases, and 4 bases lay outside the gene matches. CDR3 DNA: TGTGCCAGCTCTCGGGACAGGAGGAACACTGAAGCTTTCTTT. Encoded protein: CASSRDRRNTEAFF.

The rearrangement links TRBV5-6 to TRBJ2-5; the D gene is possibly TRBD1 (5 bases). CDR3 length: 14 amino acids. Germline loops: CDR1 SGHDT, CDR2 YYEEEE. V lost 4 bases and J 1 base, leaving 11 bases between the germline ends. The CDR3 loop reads CASSPRQFQETQYF. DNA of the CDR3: TGTGCCAGCAGCCCACGACAGTTCCAAGAGACCCAGTACTTC.

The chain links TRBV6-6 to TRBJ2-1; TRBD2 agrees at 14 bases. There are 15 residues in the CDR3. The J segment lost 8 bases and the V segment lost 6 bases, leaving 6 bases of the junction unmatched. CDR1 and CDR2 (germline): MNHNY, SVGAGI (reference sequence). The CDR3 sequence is CASRETSGGAHEQFF. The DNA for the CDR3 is TGTGCCAGCAGGGAGACTAGCGGGGGGGCCCATGAGCAGTTCTTC.

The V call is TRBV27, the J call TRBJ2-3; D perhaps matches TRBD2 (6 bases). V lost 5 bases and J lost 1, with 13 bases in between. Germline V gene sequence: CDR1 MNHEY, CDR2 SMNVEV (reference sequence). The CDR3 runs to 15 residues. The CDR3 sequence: CASSLAPTGTDTQYF. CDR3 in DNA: TGTGCCAGCAGTCTAGCGCCAACTGGCACAGATACGCAGTATTTT.

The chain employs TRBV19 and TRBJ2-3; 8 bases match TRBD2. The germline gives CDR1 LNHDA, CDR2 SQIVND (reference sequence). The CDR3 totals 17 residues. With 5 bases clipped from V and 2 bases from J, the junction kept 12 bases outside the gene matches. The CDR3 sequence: CASSHGLAGLYTDTQYF. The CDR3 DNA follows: TGTGCCAGTAGTCACGGACTAGCCGGTCTTTACACAGATACGCAGTATTTT.

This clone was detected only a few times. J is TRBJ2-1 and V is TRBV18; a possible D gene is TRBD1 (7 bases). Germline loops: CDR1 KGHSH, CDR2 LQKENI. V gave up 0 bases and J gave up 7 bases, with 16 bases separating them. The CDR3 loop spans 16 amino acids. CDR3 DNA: TGTGCCAGCTCACCACCAGGCAGGGGGAGGTTGAATGAGCAGTTCTTC. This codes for CASSPPGRGRLNEQFF.

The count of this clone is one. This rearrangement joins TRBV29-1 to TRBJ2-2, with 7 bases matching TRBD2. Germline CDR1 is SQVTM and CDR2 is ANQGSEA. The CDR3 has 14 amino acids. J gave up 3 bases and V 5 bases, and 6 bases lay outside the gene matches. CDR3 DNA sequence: TGCAGCGTTCAAAGCGGGACTCACACCGGGGAGCTGTTTTTT. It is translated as CSVQSGTHTGELFF.